This T cell receptor beta chain comes out of a study of T cell changes during pregnancy in multiple sclerosis. The germline gives CDR1 SNHLY, CDR2 FYNNEI. Trimming cost V 4 bases and J 6 bases, with 15 bases left between them. The CDR3 totals 14 residues. Clones were read by immunoSEQ multiplex PCR, and TCRdb kept only the in-frame ones, dropping some. The table lists 13,000 to 15,000 clones, about 92% of them singletons. This material consisted of peripheral blood, taken in the second trimester of pregnancy. This chain connects TRBV2 to TRBJ1-2; D is ambiguous. This sequence originates from a female donor in good health, enrolled as a control in a pregnancy study. CDR3 bases: TGTGCCAGCAGTGTCGGGTTACTTGAGAATGGCTACACCTTC. This sequence encodes CASSVGLLENGYTF.